This T cell receptor (beta chain) was obtained from a study of graft-versus-host responses after intestinal transplantation. Study background: Every recipient had anti-thymocyte globulin induction and about three years of tacrolimus plus steroids.

V was clipped by 1 base and J by 3 bases, with 10 bases between them. The CDR3 is 15 residues long. The germline CDR1 and CDR2 sequences are SGHAT and FQNNGV. In the case of this clone: Its antigen remains unidentified. Other nucleotide sequences from this sample produce the same CDR3.

Broader study findings: Recipient marrow contained GvH clones, some of which appeared first in ileum or blood.

TCRdb's table, derived via immunoSEQ multiplex PCR, lists solely in-frame clones and lacks some. The repertoire holds about 110,000 clones, with 80% to 95% as singletons. The rearrangement joins TRBV11-2 to TRBJ2-1, with D perhaps matching TRBD2 (7 bases). Sequenced material: unstimulated CD8+ T cells sorted from spleen or lymph node cells, taken before intestinal transplant. The clonotype comes from a human donor who received an intestinal transplant. The CDR3 protein is CASSLGGGNYNEQFF. CDR3 bases: TGTGCCAGCAGCTTAGGGGGGGGCAACTACAATGAGCAGTTCTTC.